These 21 T cell receptor beta chains were sequenced from one sample in a study of CD8 T cells in ankylosing spondylitis. In TCRdb, the 5' RACE reads were re-called with MiXCR into one record per CDR3 protein. The sample consists of over 100,000 distinct CDR3 sequences, more than 9.5% of them appearing once. Sequenced: blood, either unsorted or a sorted T cell fraction (not recorded which). The receptor set was obtained from a female donor with ankylosing spondylitis or in good health (not recorded which).

Concerning this clonotype itself: A single base separates this from a much larger clone, so it may be a read error. The rearrangement links TRBV5-1 to TRBJ2-6, with D perhaps TRBD2 (6 bases). CDR1 is SGHRS, CDR2 YFSETQ, per germline. The CDR3 contains 15 residues. Written as DNA, the CDR3 is TGCGCCAGCACCATGGAGGGGTCTGGGGCCAACGGCCTGACTTTC. It yields the protein CASTMEGSGANGLTF.

This clonotype was observed a few times. The chain is built from TRBV19 and TRBJ1-5; D ambiguous. CDR1 is LNHDA, CDR2 SQIVND, per germline (reference sequence). The CDR3 sequence is 16 residues long. V gave up 4 bases and J gave up 0 bases, with 13 bases separating them. CDR3 region: CASSKRAGLSNQPQHF. The CDR3 DNA is TGTGCCAGTAGTAAACGGGCAGGTCTTAGCAATCAGCCCCAGCATTTT. Combining the CDR3 with reference TRBV19 and TRBJ1-5 gives the whole variable domain DGGITQSPKYLFRKEGQNVTLSCEQNLNHDAMYWYRQDPGQGLRLIYYSQIVNDFQKGDIAEGYSVSREKKESFPLTVTSAQKNPTAFYLCASSKRAGLSNQPQHFGDGTRLSIL.

This clonotype was seen repeatedly, ten times or more. The rearrangement joins TRBV28 to TRBJ2-7, with 7 bases aligning to TRBD2. The CDR3 is made up of 15 amino acids. The trim removed 5 bases at V and 0 bases at J, leaving 7 bases unmatched. Germline V lookup: CDR1 MDHEN, CDR2 SYDVKM. The CDR3 region has the DNA TGTGCCAGCAGTAGAGGTGGGACTACCTCCTACGAGCAGTACTTC. Residues: CASSRGGTTSYEQYF.

This clonotype was counted at least ten times. The chain employs TRBV5-1 and TRBJ2-2; D is perhaps TRBD1 (5 bases). Per germline, CDR1 SGHRS and CDR2 YFSETQ. The V gene lost 2 bases and the J gene lost 4 bases, with 9 bases spanning the gap. The CDR3 contains 14 residues. The CDR3 loop reads CASSFQGSTGELFF. The CDR3 coding sequence is TGCGCCAGCAGCTTCCAGGGTTCCACCGGGGAGCTGTTTTTT.

This clonotype was detected ten times or more. The rearrangement links TRBV29-1 to TRBJ2-1; 16 nucleotides align to TRBD2. The length of the CDR3 is 17 residues. Germline assignment: CDR1 SQVTM and CDR2 ANQGSEA. V dropped 5 bases and J dropped 4; count of bases not matched to a gene: 8. The CDR3 loop is CSVTGTSGRARYNEQFF. CDR3 DNA: TGCAGCGTTACCGGGACTAGCGGGAGGGCTCGGTACAATGAGCAGTTCTTC.

This clonotype appeared a few times. J is TRBJ1-4 and V is TRBV23-1, with D tentatively TRBD1 (6 bases). TRBV23-1 is marked as an open reading frame, function uncertain. CDR3 length equals 13 residues. V lost 4 bases, J lost 7 bases, and 10 bases lay in between. CDR3 nucleotide sequence: TGCGCCAGCAGTCCACAGGGAAGTGAAAAACTGTTTTTT. Translating it yields CASSPQGSEKLFF.

This clonotype is labeled medium-sized. This chain links TRBV29-1 with TRBJ1-2; TRBD1 might be the D (5 bases). The V gene lost 1 base and the J gene lost 4 bases, with 10 bases spanning the gap. The CDR3 covers 13 residues. Germline values: CDR1 SQVTM, CDR2 ANQGSEA. In DNA form, the CDR3 reads TGCAGCGTTGAAGGTGGACAAATCTATGGCTACACCTTC. Its protein product is CSVEGGQIYGYTF.

This clonotype was observed a handful of times. CDR3 sequence reads: CSAESGNTIYF. CDR3 DNA sequence: TGCAGTGCCGAGTCTGGAAACACCATATATTTT. The genes are TRBV20-1 and TRBJ1-3; D not certain. Germline lookup yields CDR1 DFQATT and CDR2 SNEGSKA (reference sequence). Trimming pared 6 bases from V and 1 base from J, leaving 4 bases between. This CDR3 comprises 11 residues.

This clonotype has ten or more counts. The CDR3 nucleotides are TGCGCCAGCAGCCAAGTGAGTAGCGGGCTCAGCACAGATACGCAGTATTTT. This translates into CASSQVSSGLSTDTQYF. This chain uses TRBV4-1 with TRBJ2-3, with 7 bases fitting TRBD2. Germline CDR1 MGHRA, CDR2 YSYEKL. Germline trimming cut 1 base from V and 0 bases from J; bases unmatched to any gene: 7. The CDR3 has 17 residues.

This clonotype was observed many times. The chain joins TRBV11-1 to TRBJ2-7; D remains unclear. Trimming took 5 bases from V and 4 from J, leaving 9 bases between them. Germline V gives CDR1 SGHAT, CDR2 FQDESV (reference sequence). The CDR3 covers 12 residues. The CDR3 DNA reads as TGTGCCAGCAGCCGGACCGATTACGAGCAGTACTTC. Translated: CASSRTDYEQYF.

This clonotype occurred many times. The chain combines TRBV28 with TRBJ1-2, with 12 bases identical to TRBD1. V was clipped by 5 bases and J by 3 bases; unmatched bases: 7. Germline CDR1 is MDHEN and CDR2 is SYDVKM. The CDR3 consists of 16 residues. CDR3 amino acids: CASSAKGTGGDYGYTF. The CDR3 nucleotides read TGTGCCAGCAGTGCCAAGGGGACAGGGGGCGACTATGGCTACACCTTC.

There are many counts of this clonotype. The DNA for the CDR3 is TGTGCCAGCTCACCACCGGACAGGGACGAGCAGTACTTC. The encoded protein is CASSPPDRDEQYF. The rearrangement joins TRBV18 to TRBJ2-7, with TRBD1 matching 8 bases. The CDR3 extends over 13 amino acids. Trimming cost V 0 bases and J 5 bases; bases outside gene matches: 0. CDR1 and CDR2 from the germline V gene are KGHSH and LQKENI.

This clonotype was recorded at least ten times. One junction end does not reproduce the germline sequence, and a read error may be involved. This CDR3 reads CASRHESGQGTQYF. The CDR3 coding sequence is TGTGCCAGCAGGCATGAATCCGGTCAAGGGACCCAGTACTTC. The chain joins TRBV6-1 to TRBJ2-5; no clear D gene. Germline CDR1 and CDR2: MNHNS and SASEGT. The CDR3 length is 14 residues.

This rearrangement joins TRBV9 to TRBJ2-1, with 10 positions matching TRBD1. V trimming: 3 bases; J trimming: 6 bases; junction bases outside the gene matches: 6. CDR1 and CDR2 from the germline V gene are SGDLS and YYNGEE. The CDR3 consists of 15 residues. Written as DNA, the CDR3 is TGTGCCAGCAGCGGACAGGGGGCCGAGGTCAATGAGCAGTTCTTC. This encodes CASSGQGAEVNEQFF.

The rearrangement uses TRBV7-3 and TRBJ2-1; TRBD2 matches at 9 bases. CDR3 size: 15 residues. The germline gives CDR1 SGHTA, CDR2 FQGTGA. V dropped 2 bases and J dropped 7; count of bases not matched to a gene: 6. Here the CDR3 DNA reads TGTGCCAGCAGCTTACGAGCGGGGGGAATTAATGAGCAGTTCTTC. Protein sequence: CASSLRAGGINEQFF.

This chain connects TRBV11-2 to TRBJ2-7, with D possibly matching TRBD1 (6 bases). The CDR3 covers 15 residues. Germline V lookup: CDR1 SGHAT, CDR2 FQNNGV. The V gene lost 10 bases and the J gene lost 4 bases, with 23 bases spanning the gap. Here the CDR3 reads CAITLTPGAAYEQYF. CDR3 bases: TGTGCCATCACCCTTACCCCAGGGGCGGCATACGAGCAGTACTTC.

There are many counts of this clonotype. The chain carries TRBV10-3 and TRBJ2-1; TRBD1 is a possible D gene (6 bases). This CDR3 is built from 15 residues. The V end lost 6 bases, the J end lost 7 bases, and 19 bases lay between the germline ends. Germline CDR1 reads ENHRY; CDR2 reads SYGVKD. This CDR3 reads CAISRGTGQKNEQFF. The CDR3, as DNA: TGTGCCATCAGCCGTGGTACAGGGCAAAAGAATGAGCAGTTCTTC.

The table lists this clonotype with many counts. The chain is built from TRBV7-2 and TRBJ2-1; no definite D call. CDR1 and CDR2 from the germline V gene are SGHTA and FQGNSA. The CDR3 is made up of 14 amino acids. Trimming shortened V by 7 bases and J by 0 bases, and 10 bases separated the two germline ends. The CDR3 is CASTPSSSYNEQFF. CDR3 coding DNA: TGTGCCAGCACCCCTTCCAGCTCCTACAATGAGCAGTTCTTC.

This clonotype was seen repeatedly, ten times or more. This chain joins TRBV20-1 and TRBJ2-7; D perhaps matches TRBD1 (6 bases). The CDR3 is made up of 15 amino acids. CDR1 is DFQATT, CDR2 SNEGSKA, per germline (reference sequence). The V gene lost 2 bases and the J gene lost 2 bases, with 16 bases spanning the gap. CDR3 bases: TGCAGTGCTAGAACCCCCGGGACACCACCCTACGAGCAGTACTTC. Its protein product is CSARTPGTPPYEQYF.

This clonotype was seen repeatedly, ten times or more. The V call is TRBV20-1, the J call TRBJ1-1, with a weak D call TRBD1 (6 bases). V gave up 3 bases and J gave up 0 bases, with 11 bases separating them. CDR1 is DFQATT and CDR2 is SNEGSKA in the germline V gene (reference sequence). The CDR3 covers 14 residues. CDR3 in amino acids: CSASPGQMNTEAFF. In DNA, the CDR3 is TGCAGTGCTAGCCCGGGACAAATGAACACTGAAGCTTTCTTT.

Ten or more counts support this clonotype. The V call is TRBV5-5, the J call TRBJ2-7; TRBD1 might be the D (5 bases). This CDR3 spans 15 amino acids. The V end lost 0 bases, the J end lost 2 bases, and 12 bases lay between the germline ends. Germline V lookup: CDR1 SGHKS, CDR2 YYEKEE (reference sequence). The CDR3 reads CASSLDSQGTYEQYF. The CDR3 bases are TGTGCCAGCAGCTTGGACTCCCAGGGAACCTACGAGCAGTACTTC.